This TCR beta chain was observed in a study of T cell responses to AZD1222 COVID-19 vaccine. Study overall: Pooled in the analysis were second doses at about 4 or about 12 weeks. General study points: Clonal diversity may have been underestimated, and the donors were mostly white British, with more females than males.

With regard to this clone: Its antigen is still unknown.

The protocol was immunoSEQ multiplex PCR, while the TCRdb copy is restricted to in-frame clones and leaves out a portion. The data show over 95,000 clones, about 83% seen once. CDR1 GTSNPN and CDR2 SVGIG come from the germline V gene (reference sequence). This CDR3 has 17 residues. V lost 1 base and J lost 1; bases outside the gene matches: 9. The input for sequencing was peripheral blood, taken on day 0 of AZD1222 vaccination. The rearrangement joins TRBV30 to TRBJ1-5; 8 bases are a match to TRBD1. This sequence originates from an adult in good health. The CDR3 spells CAWSGQGSDFSNQPQHF. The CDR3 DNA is TGTGCCTGGAGTGGACAGGGGAGCGATTTCAGCAATCAGCCCCAGCATTTT.